This T cell receptor beta chain was identified in a study of human T cells and chemical hapten exposure. This CDR3 has 14 residues. Germline V gives CDR1 KGHSH, CDR2 LQKENI. V was pared by 4 bases and J by 8 bases, with 1 base of the junction left unmatched. Each CDR3 protein is one row after TCRdb ran MiXCR on the RACE reads. The table lists fewer than 90,000 distinct CDR3 sequences, about 6.6% of them singletons. There are many counts of this clonotype. The antigen is not known. This sample's time point: patch test 2, 6 weeks after DPC sensitization. Treatment noted: therapeutic diphenylcyclopropenone sensitization with weekly scalp DPC. General study findings and limits: Each of the donors had alopecia, so their immune responses may not resemble those of healthy people.

The clonotype comes from a young woman with alopecia areata. Some clones in this sample may be carry-over from other donors' samples. This specimen was whole blood, taken in connection with sensitization to the hapten diphenylcyclopropenone (DPC). This chain links TRBV18 with TRBJ1-6; 11 bases are shared with TRBD1. This chain's CDR3 is CASSRTGGDSPLHF. Written as DNA, the CDR3 is TGTGCCAGCTCACGGACAGGGGGCGATTCACCCCTCCACTTT.